This is a list of T cell receptor beta chains from one sample in a study of shared clonotypes between healthy human individuals. Data came from immunoSEQ multiplex PCR; TCRdb stores just in-frame clones and leaves some out. The top ten clones hold 0.35% to 0.45% of a sample with about 2.3 million clones, approximately 93% of them seen once. The material sequenced was naive CD4+ T cells from PBMCs. The source of these receptors is a young man in good health. Some clones in this sample may be carry-over from other donors' samples. The CDR3 runs from the conserved cysteine through the conserved F or W. The D gene is left open where the match is weak. Only some rows state a clone size, as once, few, many or a class for expanded clones.

CASSLSPDGELFF | TGCGCCAGCAGCCTCTCCCCTGACGGGGAGCTGTTTTTT | - | TRBV5-1 | once | TRBJ2-2
CASTMGQNYGYTF | TGCGCCAGCACCATGGGACAGAACTATGGCTACACCTTC | TRBD1 | TRBV5-1 | - | TRBJ1-2
CASSVDPLTGGGTDTQYF | TGTGCCAGCAGCGTAGATCCCCTGACGGGAGGGGGGACAGATACGCAGTATTTT | TRBD2 | TRBV9 | - | TRBJ2-3
CASSSGRGGNTIYF | TGCGCCAGCAGCTCCGGGAGGGGTGGAAACACCATATATTTT | - | TRBV5-1 | - | TRBJ1-3
CASSIAEGLASGREQFF | TGTGCCAGCTCAATAGCTGAGGGACTAGCGTCCGGAAGGGAGCAGTTCTTC | TRBD2 | TRBV18 | - | TRBJ2-1
CASSESRSTEAFF | TGCGCCAGCAGTGAGTCACGTAGCACTGAAGCTTTCTTT | - | TRBV10-1 | - | TRBJ1-1
CASSFFRRSNEKLFF | TGTGCCAGCAGTTTTTTTAGGAGGAGTAATGAAAAACTGTTTTTT | - | TRBV28 | - | TRBJ1-4
CASSLGTAVETQYF | TGCGCCAGCAGCTTGGGAACAGCAGTGGAGACCCAGTACTTC | - | TRBV5-1 | - | TRBJ2-5
CASTLRGSYNYGYTF | TGTGCCAGCACCCTCAGGGGAAGCTATAACTATGGCTACACCTTC | - | TRBV28 | - | TRBJ1-2
CASSLGHGGEKLFF | TGTGCCAGCAGCCTCGGGCATGGGGGTGAAAAACTGTTTTTT | - | TRBV11-2 | - | TRBJ1-4
CSVGSSGNTEAFF | TGCAGCGTTGGATCGTCCGGGAACACTGAAGCTTTCTTT | - | TRBV29-1 | - | TRBJ1-1
CASSFNFANEKLFF | TGCGCCAGCAGCTTCAATTTCGCTAATGAAAAACTGTTTTTT | - | TRBV5-1 | - | TRBJ1-4
CAISESRVGEKLFF | TGTGCCATCAGTGAGTCAAGGGTAGGGGAAAAACTGTTTTTT | - | TRBV10-3 | few | TRBJ1-4
CASSPPSGFRTDTQYF | TGTGCCAGCAGCCCTCCCAGCGGGTTCCGCACAGATACGCAGTATTTT | - | TRBV9 | - | TRBJ2-3
CAASGGTGGYEQYF | TGTGCCGCCTCAGGGGGGACAGGGGGCTACGAGCAGTACTTC | TRBD1 | TRBV10-3 | once | TRBJ2-7
CASSSPGGRGYTF | TGCGCCAGCAGCTCCCCAGGGGGCCGAGGCTACACCTTC | TRBD1 | TRBV5-1 | - | TRBJ1-2
CASSGQGSQPQHF | TGTGCCAGCAGTGGACAGGGGAGCCAGCCCCAGCATTTT | TRBD1 | TRBV11-2 | few | TRBJ1-5
CSVERLGTGKEKLFF | TGCAGCGTTGAACGGCTGGGGACAGGGAAAGAAAAACTGTTTTTT | TRBD1 | TRBV29-1 | - | TRBJ1-4
CASSQGSGRNDEQFF | TGTGCCAGCAGCCAAGGGAGCGGGAGGAACGATGAGCAGTTCTTC | TRBD2 | TRBV11-3 | once | TRBJ2-1
CASSPTGPPGVNEQYF | TGTGCCAGCAGCCCGACCGGGCCGCCGGGAGTCAACGAGCAGTACTTC | - | TRBV7-9 | - | TRBJ2-7
CASSLRLAGTQYF | TGTGCCAGCAGCTTGCGACTAGCGGGAACGCAGTATTTT | TRBD2 | TRBV7-7 | - | TRBJ2-3
CASSPTVGARTGANVLTF | TGTGCCAGCTCACCTACCGTAGGGGCGAGGACTGGGGCCAACGTCCTGACTTTC | - | TRBV18 | - | TRBJ2-6